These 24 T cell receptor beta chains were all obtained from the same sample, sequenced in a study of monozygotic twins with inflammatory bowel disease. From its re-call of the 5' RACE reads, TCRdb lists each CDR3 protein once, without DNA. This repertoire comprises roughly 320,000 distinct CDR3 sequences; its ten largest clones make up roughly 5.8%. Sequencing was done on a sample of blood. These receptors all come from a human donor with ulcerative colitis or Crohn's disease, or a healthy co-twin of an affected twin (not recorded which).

CDR3: CASSSAGTVNEQFF. The chain joins TRBV28 to TRBJ2-1; TCRdb lists TRBD1, though no DNA is available to test this call. The germline CDR1 and CDR2 sequences are MDHEN and SYDVKM. The CDR3 is 14 amino acids.

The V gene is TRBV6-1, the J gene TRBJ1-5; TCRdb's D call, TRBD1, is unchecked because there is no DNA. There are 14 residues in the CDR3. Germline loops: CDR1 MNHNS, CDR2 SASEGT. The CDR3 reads CASSQAKGAQPQHF.

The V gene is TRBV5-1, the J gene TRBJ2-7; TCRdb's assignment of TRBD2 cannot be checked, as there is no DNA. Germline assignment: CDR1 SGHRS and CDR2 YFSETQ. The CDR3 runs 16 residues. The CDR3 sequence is CASSLERSELSGEQYF.

CDR3 in amino acids: CASSLAAGKGYEQYF. This rearrangement joins TRBV5-1 to TRBJ2-7; as DNA is missing, the TRBD1 call by TCRdb cannot be tested. This CDR3 spans 15 amino acids. Germline V lookup: CDR1 SGHRS, CDR2 YFSETQ.

Here the CDR3 reads CASSTGLSYNQPQHF. The chain uses TRBV6-2 or TRBV6-3 and TRBJ1-5. CDR3 size: 15 residues. Germline V CDR1 and CDR2: MNHEY, SVGEGT.

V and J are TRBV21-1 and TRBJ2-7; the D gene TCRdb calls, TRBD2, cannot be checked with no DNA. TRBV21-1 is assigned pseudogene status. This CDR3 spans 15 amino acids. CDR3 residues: CASSKDSEGCYEQYF.

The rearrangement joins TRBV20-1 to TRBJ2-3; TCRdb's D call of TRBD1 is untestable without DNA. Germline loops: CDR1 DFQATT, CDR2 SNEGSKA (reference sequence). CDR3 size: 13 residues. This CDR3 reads CSAGTARGDTQYF.

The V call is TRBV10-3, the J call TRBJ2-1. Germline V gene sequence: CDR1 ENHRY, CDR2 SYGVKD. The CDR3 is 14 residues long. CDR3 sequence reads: CAILGEMSYNEQFF.

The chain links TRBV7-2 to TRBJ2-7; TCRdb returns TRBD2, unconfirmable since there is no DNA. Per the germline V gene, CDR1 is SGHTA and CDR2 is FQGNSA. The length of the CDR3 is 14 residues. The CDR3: CASRSLAGGREQYF.

CDR3 amino acids: CASRVSQGEQFF. The chain links TRBV5-1 to TRBJ2-1; TCRdb's D call of TRBD1 is untestable without DNA. The CDR3 contains 12 residues. Germline V gene sequence: CDR1 SGHRS, CDR2 YFSETQ.

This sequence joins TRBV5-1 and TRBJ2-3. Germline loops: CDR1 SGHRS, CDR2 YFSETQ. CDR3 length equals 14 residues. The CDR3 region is CASSLGQPGDTQYF.

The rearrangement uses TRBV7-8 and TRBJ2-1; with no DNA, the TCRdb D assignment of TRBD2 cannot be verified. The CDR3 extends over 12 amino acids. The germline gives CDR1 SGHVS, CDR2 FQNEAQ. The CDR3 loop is CASSLWRAEQFF.

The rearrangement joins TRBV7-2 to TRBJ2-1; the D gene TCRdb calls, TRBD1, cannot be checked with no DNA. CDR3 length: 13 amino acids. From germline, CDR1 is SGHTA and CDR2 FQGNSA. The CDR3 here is CASSPQGDNEQFF.

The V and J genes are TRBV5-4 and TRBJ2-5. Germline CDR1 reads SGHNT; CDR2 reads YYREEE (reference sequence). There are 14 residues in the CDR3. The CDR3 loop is CASSLSRNQETQYF.

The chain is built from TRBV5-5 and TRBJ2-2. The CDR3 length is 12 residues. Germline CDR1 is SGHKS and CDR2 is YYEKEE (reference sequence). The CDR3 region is CASSLDGWELFF.

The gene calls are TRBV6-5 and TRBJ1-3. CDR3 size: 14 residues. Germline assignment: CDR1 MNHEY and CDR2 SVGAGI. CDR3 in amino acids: CASSYSSSGNTIYF.

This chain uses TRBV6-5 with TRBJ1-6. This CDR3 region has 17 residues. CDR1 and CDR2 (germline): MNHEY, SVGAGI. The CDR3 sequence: CASSYSQTSSYNSPLHF.

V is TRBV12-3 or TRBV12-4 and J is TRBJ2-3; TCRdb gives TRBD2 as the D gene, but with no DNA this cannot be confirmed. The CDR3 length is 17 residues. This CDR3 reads CASDPAGLAGVPDTQYF.

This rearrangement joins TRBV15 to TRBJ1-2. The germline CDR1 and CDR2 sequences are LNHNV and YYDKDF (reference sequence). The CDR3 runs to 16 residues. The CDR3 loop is CATRVGLSNPTYGYTF.

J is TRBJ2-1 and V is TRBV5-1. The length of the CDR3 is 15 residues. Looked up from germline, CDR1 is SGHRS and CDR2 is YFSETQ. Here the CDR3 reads CASSPNYVPYNEQFF.

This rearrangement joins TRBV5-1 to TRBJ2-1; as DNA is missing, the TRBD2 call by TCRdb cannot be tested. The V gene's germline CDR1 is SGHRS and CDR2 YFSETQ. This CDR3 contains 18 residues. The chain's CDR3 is CASSLEPSGDVGYNEQFF.

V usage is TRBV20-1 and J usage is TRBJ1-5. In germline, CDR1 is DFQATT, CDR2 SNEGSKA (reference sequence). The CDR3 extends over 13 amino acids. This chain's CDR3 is CSASVGLNQPQHF.

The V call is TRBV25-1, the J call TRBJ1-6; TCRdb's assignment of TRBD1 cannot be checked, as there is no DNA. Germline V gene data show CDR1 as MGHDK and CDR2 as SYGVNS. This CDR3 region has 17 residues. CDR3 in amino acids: CASRRQGAYSYNSPLHF. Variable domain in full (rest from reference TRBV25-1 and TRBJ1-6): EADIYQTPRYLVIGTGKKITLECSQTMGHDKMYWYQQDPGMELHLIHYSYGVNSTEKGDLSSESTVSRIRTEHFPLTLESARPSHTSQYLCASRRQGAYSYNSPLHFGNGTRLTVT.

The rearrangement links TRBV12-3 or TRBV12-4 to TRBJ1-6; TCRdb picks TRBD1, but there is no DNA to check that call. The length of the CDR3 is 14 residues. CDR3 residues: CASRSGVSNSPLHF.